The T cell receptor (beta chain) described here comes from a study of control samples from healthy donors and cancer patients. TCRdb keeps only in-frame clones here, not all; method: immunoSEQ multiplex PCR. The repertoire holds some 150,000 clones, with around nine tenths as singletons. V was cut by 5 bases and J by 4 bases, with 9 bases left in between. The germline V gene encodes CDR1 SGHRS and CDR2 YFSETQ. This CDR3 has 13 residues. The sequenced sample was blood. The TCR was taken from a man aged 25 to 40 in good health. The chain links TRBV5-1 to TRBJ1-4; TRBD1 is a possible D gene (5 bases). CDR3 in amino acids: CASRGVGNEKLFF. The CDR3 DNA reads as TGCGCCAGCAGGGGGGTCGGTAATGAAAAACTGTTTTTT.